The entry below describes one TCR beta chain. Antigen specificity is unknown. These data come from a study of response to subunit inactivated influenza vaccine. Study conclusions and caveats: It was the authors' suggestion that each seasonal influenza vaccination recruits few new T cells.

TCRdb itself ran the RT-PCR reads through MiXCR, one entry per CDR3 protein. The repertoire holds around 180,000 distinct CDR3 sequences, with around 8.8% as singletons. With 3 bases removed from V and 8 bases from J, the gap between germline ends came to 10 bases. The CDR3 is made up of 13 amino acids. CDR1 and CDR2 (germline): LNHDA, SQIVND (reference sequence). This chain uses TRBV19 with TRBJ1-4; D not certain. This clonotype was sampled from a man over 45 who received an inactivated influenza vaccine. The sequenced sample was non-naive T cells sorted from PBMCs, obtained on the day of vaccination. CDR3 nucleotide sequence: TGTGCCAGTAGTATGGACCGCGGGGAAAAACTGTTTTTT. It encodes CASSMDRGEKLFF.